Following are 24 T cell receptor beta chains from one sample sequenced in a study of cytomegalovirus exposure and HLA in healthy donors listed by TCRdb under 2017. The receptor library was made with the immunoSEQ multiplex PCR assay. The immuneACCESS repertoire file appears here via TCRdb, limited to in-frame rearrangements. These files lack a portion of the clones; in checked studies, under half of the deficit traces to unresolved V genes, and the cause of the others is not known. Across this sample there are under 250,000 clones, with approximately 82% seen only once. The top ten clones comprise around 5.4% of the sample. Sequencing was carried out using PBMCs. These receptor sequences come from a young woman in good health and CMV-seronegative.

The chain uses TRBV5-6 and TRBJ2-3; 8 positions agree with TRBD1. The trim removed 4 bases at V and 5 bases at J, leaving 9 bases unmatched. Germline loops: CDR1 SGHDT, CDR2 YYEEEE. The CDR3 covers 15 residues. The CDR3 sequence is CASSVLQGAKDTQYF. The CDR3 DNA follows: TGTGCCAGCAGCGTACTGCAGGGGGCGAAAGATACGCAGTATTTT.

The V and J genes are TRBV30 and TRBJ2-3, with D perhaps given as TRBD1 or TRBD2 (5 bases each). Trimming cost V 2 bases and J 2 bases, with 14 bases left between them. This CDR3 region has 15 residues. The germline V gene encodes CDR1 GTSNPN and CDR2 SVGIG (reference sequence). The CDR3 bases are TGTGCCTGGAGTTCTCTGGGACGGACCACAGATACGCAGTATTTT. Translation: CAWSSLGRTTDTQYF. Full variable domain (outside the CDR3, taken from reference TRBV30 and TRBJ2-3): SQTIHQWPATLVQPVGSPLSLECTVEGTSNPNLYWYRQAAGRGLQLLFYSVGIGQISSEVPQNLSASRPQDRQFILSSKKLLLSDSGFYLCAWSSLGRTTDTQYFGPGTRLTVL.

V gene TRBV7-6 combines with J gene TRBJ1-5; D remains ambiguous. V was pared by 0 bases and J by 0 bases, with 9 bases between. The CDR3 runs to 16 residues. CDR1 and CDR2 (germline): SGHVS, FNYEAQ. CDR3 bases: TGTGCCAGCAGCTTAGCGGAACAGCCTAGCAATCAGCCCCAGCATTTT. It yields the protein CASSLAEQPSNQPQHF. The full variable domain, in which reference TRBV7-6 and TRBJ1-5 provide the parts outside the CDR3, is GAGVSQSPRYKVTKRGQDVALRCDPISGHVSLYWYRQALGQGPEFLTYFNYEAQQDKSGLPNDRFSAERPEGSISTLTIQRTEQRDSAMYRCASSLAEQPSNQPQHFGDGTRLSIL.

V gene TRBV2 combines with J gene TRBJ1-1, with unresolved D. The CDR3 length is 14 residues. From germline, CDR1 is SNHLY and CDR2 FYNNEI. Trimming took off 0 bases at V and 8 bases at J, with 13 bases between the two ends. CDR3 in DNA: TGTGCCAGCAGTGAAGCATGGAGAGGGTTAGAAGCTTTCTTT. Translating it yields CASSEAWRGLEAFF.

Comment on this clone: The same CDR3 also results from other DNA sequences found in this sample. The rearrangement links TRBV2 to TRBJ1-6; D is unresolved. Germline loops: CDR1 SNHLY, CDR2 FYNNEI. The CDR3 contains 14 residues. The ends were cut back, 5 bases at V and 6 bases at J, with 11 bases in the middle. The CDR3 coding sequence is TGTGCCAGCAGTCTGGTCAGTCCTAATTCACCCCTCCACTTT. Translation: CASSLVSPNSPLHF. Full variable domain (remainder filled in from reference TRBV2 and TRBJ1-6): EPEVTQTPSHQVTQMGQEVILRCVPISNHLYFYWYRQILGQKVEFLVSFYNNEISEKSEIFDDQFSVERPDGSNFTLKIRSTKLEDSAMYFCASSLVSPNSPLHFGNGTRLTVT.

V is TRBV6-5 and J is TRBJ2-1; tentatively, D is TRBD2 (6 bases). Germline CDR1 MNHEY, CDR2 SVGAGI. This CDR3 is built from 14 residues. Trimming took off 6 bases at V and 8 bases at J, with 17 bases between the two ends. Written as DNA, the CDR3 is TGTGCCAGCAGGGCGGGAACTGTCCTCGATGAGCAGTTCTTC. This encodes CASRAGTVLDEQFF.

The genes are TRBV7-6 and TRBJ1-1; 11 nucleotides line up with TRBD1. The germline CDR1 and CDR2 sequences are SGHVS and FNYEAQ. V lost 5 bases to trimming and J lost 3 bases; unmatched junction nucleotides: 2. CDR3 length equals 14 residues. CDR3 sequence reads: CASSPGQGDTEAFF. In DNA form, the CDR3 reads TGTGCCAGCAGCCCGGGACAGGGGGACACTGAAGCTTTCTTT.

This rearrangement joins TRBV12-5 to TRBJ1-4, with D perhaps matching TRBD1 (6 bases). CDR1 LGHNT and CDR2 FRNRAP come from the germline V gene. The germline V and J ends were trimmed by 6 bases and 5 bases, with 16 bases remaining between them. The CDR3 is made up of 15 amino acids. CDR3 in amino acids: CASGPLDRKNEKLFF. CDR3 DNA: TGTGCTAGTGGGCCATTGGACAGAAAGAATGAAAAACTGTTTTTT.

The chain has TRBV5-1 and TRBJ1-2; a weak D match, TRBD1 (6 bases). The germline CDR1 and CDR2 sequences are SGHRS and YFSETQ. V lost 1 base to trimming and J lost 2 bases, with 12 bases between them. The CDR3 is made up of 15 amino acids. The CDR3 here is CASSLYNGQNYGYTF. CDR3 DNA sequence: TGCGCCAGCAGCTTGTACAATGGACAGAACTATGGCTACACCTTC.

This sequence joins TRBV5-7 and TRBJ2-7; 10 bases map to TRBD2. TRBV5-7 is given ORF status, its function remaining uncertain. J gave up 0 bases and V 5 bases, and 5 bases lay outside the gene matches. The CDR3 is 15 residues long. DNA of the CDR3: TGTGCCAGCAGAGTAGCTAGCGGGAGCTCCTACGAGCAGTACTTC. Protein product: CASRVASGSSYEQYF.

The chain recombines TRBV27 with TRBJ2-7; unclear D gene. The CDR3 runs to 14 residues. Per the germline V gene, CDR1 is MNHEY and CDR2 is SMNVEV (reference sequence). Trimming took 4 bases from V and 4 from J, leaving 14 bases between them. The CDR3 spells CASSSIRPPYEQYF. As DNA, the CDR3 is TGTGCCAGCAGTTCCATAAGGCCTCCGTACGAGCAGTACTTC.

J is TRBJ2-7 and V is TRBV6-1, with a tentative D call TRBD1 (6 bases). Between the trimmed V and J ends, which lost 1 base and 1 base, there was a span of 11 bases. CDR3 size: 15 residues. Looked up from germline, CDR1 is MNHNS and CDR2 is SASEGT. The chain's CDR3 is CASSEGPQGSYEQYF. The CDR3 nucleotides read TGTGCCAGCAGTGAAGGGCCACAGGGATCCTACGAGCAGTACTTC.

V and J are TRBV4-2 and TRBJ2-7; D is uncertain. Trimming removed 3 bases at V and 5 bases at J, with 14 bases between. In germline, CDR1 is LGHNA, CDR2 YNFKEQ. CDR3 length: 14 residues. CDR3 in amino acids: CASSHTPPVDEQYF. Written as DNA, the CDR3 is TGTGCCAGCAGCCATACCCCTCCGGTAGACGAGCAGTACTTC.

The chain employs TRBV6-6 and TRBJ1-5, with D possibly matching TRBD1 (5 bases). Trimming took 8 bases from V and 0 from J, leaving 14 bases between them. The CDR3 sequence is 15 residues long. Germline V CDR1 and CDR2: MNHNY, SVGAGI (reference sequence). CDR3 residues: CASFRDSLSNQPQHF. CDR3 coding DNA: TGTGCCAGCTTCCGGGACTCCCTTAGCAATCAGCCCCAGCATTTT.

The rearrangement uses TRBV9 and TRBJ2-2; D is unresolved. The CDR3 runs to 15 residues. Germline V CDR1 and CDR2: SGDLS, YYNGEE. Trimming stripped 0 bases from V and 6 bases from J, with 12 bases between. CDR3 in DNA: TGTGCCAGCAGCGTAGCTCCCATCGGTGCCGGGGAGCTGTTTTTT. Amino acid sequence: CASSVAPIGAGELFF.

Regarding this clone: The same CDR3 is also encoded by other DNA sequences in this sample. The V and J genes are TRBV9 and TRBJ2-2; possible D gene TRBD1, 6 bases. Trimming stripped 4 bases from V and 0 bases from J, with 10 bases between. The germline V gene has CDR1 SGDLS and CDR2 YYNGEE. The CDR3 spans 15 residues. The CDR3 bases are TGTGCCAGCAGCCCGTGGACAGCGAACACCGGGGAGCTGTTTTTT. Translated: CASSPWTANTGELFF.

The chain recombines TRBV19 with TRBJ2-1, with a weak D call TRBD2 (6 bases). This CDR3 has 14 amino acids. V lost 5 bases to trimming and J lost 7 bases, with 15 bases between them. Germline V CDR1 and CDR2: LNHDA, SQIVND (reference sequence). CDR3 region: CASSWGPEGNEQFF. The CDR3 DNA follows: TGTGCCAGTAGTTGGGGCCCGGAGGGGAATGAGCAGTTCTTC.

The chain links TRBV15 to TRBJ2-1, with D uncertain. Germline CDR1 is LNHNV and CDR2 is YYDKDF (reference sequence). The V end lost 0 bases, the J end lost 2 bases, and 14 bases lay between the germline ends. The CDR3 has 17 residues. For the CDR3, the DNA is TGTGCCACCAGCAGAGATGGCCTGTCCAACGCCTACAATGAGCAGTTCTTC. It encodes CATSRDGLSNAYNEQFF.

V is TRBV18 and J is TRBJ1-2, with D possibly matching TRBD1 (5 bases). Germline V gene lookup returns CDR1 KGHSH and CDR2 LQKENI. There are 15 residues in the CDR3. Trimming cost V 3 bases and J 2 bases, with 13 bases left between them. The DNA of the CDR3 is TGTGCCAGCTCACCGAACGGACAACCGAACTATGGCTACACCTTC. This gives the protein CASSPNGQPNYGYTF. Looking up the rest from reference TRBV18 and TRBJ1-2 gives the full variable domain: NAGVMQNPRHLVRRRGQEARLRCSPMKGHSHVYWYRQLPEEGLKFMVYLQKENIIDESGMPKERFSAEFPKEGPSILRIQQVVRGDSAAYFCASSPNGQPNYGYTFGSGTRLTVV.

This chain links TRBV30 with TRBJ1-6, with D perhaps matching TRBD1 (6 bases). The germline CDR1 and CDR2 sequences are GTSNPN and SVGIG (reference sequence). The V and J ends lost 0 bases and 2 bases respectively, with 20 bases between them. This CDR3 is 19 amino acids long. The CDR3 coding sequence is TGTGCCTGGAGTGTACCCGGGGGCGAAGTTTCAGCCTATAATTCACCCCTCCACTTT. Amino acids: CAWSVPGGEVSAYNSPLHF.

The chain couples TRBV2 to TRBJ1-1, with no clear D. The CDR3 is made up of 13 amino acids. The germline V and J ends were trimmed by 7 bases and 2 bases, with 11 bases remaining between them. CDR1 and CDR2 from the germline V gene are SNHLY and FYNNEI. The CDR3, as DNA: TGTGCCAGCATGCCTTATAAAAACACTGAAGCTTTCTTT. Amino acids: CASMPYKNTEAFF.

The V and J genes are TRBV6-1 and TRBJ2-7, with 8 bases aligning to TRBD1. This CDR3 comprises 15 residues. CDR1 MNHNS and CDR2 SASEGT come from the germline V gene. V was clipped by 2 bases and J by 5 bases; unmatched bases: 8. The DNA of the CDR3 is TGTGCCAGCAGTGAACTGACAGGGGCTTCCCACGAGCAGTACTTC. Residues: CASSELTGASHEQYF.

The V and J genes are TRBV29-1 and TRBJ2-7, with TRBD1 matching over 8 bases. With 0 bases clipped from V and 5 bases from J, the junction kept 6 bases outside the gene matches. The CDR3 runs 14 residues. Germline V CDR1 and CDR2: SQVTM, ANQGSEA. The CDR3 protein is CSVEDPDRANEQYF. In nucleotides, the CDR3 is TGCAGCGTTGAAGACCCGGACAGGGCCAACGAGCAGTACTTC.

The chain links TRBV2 to TRBJ2-5; D unclear. Trimming removed 3 bases at V and 1 base at J, with 3 bases between. Per germline, CDR1 SNHLY and CDR2 FYNNEI. The CDR3 is 12 amino acids. This chain's CDR3 is CASSDLQETQYF. The DNA for the CDR3 is TGTGCCAGCAGTGACCTCCAAGAGACCCAGTACTTC. Using reference TRBV2 and TRBJ2-5 for the parts outside the CDR3, the full variable domain is EPEVTQTPSHQVTQMGQEVILRCVPISNHLYFYWYRQILGQKVEFLVSFYNNEISEKSEIFDDQFSVERPDGSNFTLKIRSTKLEDSAMYFCASSDLQETQYFGPGTRLLVL.